A single sample gave rise to the 7 T cell receptor beta chains below, sequenced in a study of CD8 T cells in Susac syndrome (dated by TCRdb to the late 2010s). Receptor libraries were prepared by the immunoSEQ multiplex PCR assay. RNA was extracted with the RNeasy kit and roughly 0.5 to 1 ug was reverse transcribed using random hexamers. The raw public reads went through TCRdb reprocessing: fastp at Q25, MiXCR clone calling, in-frame beta chains kept. One record per CDR3 amino acid sequence lists the most common genes and DNA. The table for this sample lists under 85,000 distinct CDR3 sequences; around 95% of them were counted only once. The ten largest clones capture roughly 0.55% of the sample. The specimen was CD8+ T cells from PBMCs. The receptors derive from a human donor with multiple sclerosis.

The chain joins TRBV18 to TRBJ2-5; a weak D match, TRBD1 (5 bases). The CDR3 extends over 13 amino acids. Germline V gene data show CDR1 as KGHSH and CDR2 as LQKENI. V shed 6 bases and J shed 1 base, with 9 bases lying between them. The CDR3 DNA reads as TGTGCCAGCTCCTCAGACAGCCAAGAGACCCAGTACTTC. This translates into CASSSDSQETQYF.

The chain has TRBV7-9 and TRBJ1-5; D is ambiguous. CDR3 length: 18 residues. With 4 bases removed from V and 2 bases from J, the gap between germline ends came to 21 bases. Germline V gene sequence: CDR1 SEHNR, CDR2 FQNEAQ (reference sequence). The chain's CDR3 is CASSSTPPYGKGNQPQHF. The CDR3 nucleotides are TGTGCCAGCAGCTCCACTCCCCCTTATGGGAAGGGCAATCAGCCCCAGCATTTT.

This chain uses TRBV9 with TRBJ2-1, with 7 bases aligning to TRBD1. V was clipped by 6 bases and J by 8 bases; unmatched bases: 5. The CDR3 runs to 12 residues. Germline CDR1 SGDLS, CDR2 YYNGEE. CDR3 loop: CASTRDSDEQFF. DNA of the CDR3: TGTGCCAGCACGAGGGACAGTGATGAGCAGTTCTTC.

The CDR3 reads CASSPEGGPTDTQYF. CDR3 sequence (DNA): TGTGCCAGCAGCCCGGAGGGGGGCCCCACAGATACGCAGTATTTT. J is TRBJ2-3 and V is TRBV13; D is perhaps TRBD1 or TRBD2 (6 bases each). V was pared by 5 bases and J by 2 bases, with 14 bases between. The CDR3 sequence is 15 residues long. CDR1 and CDR2 (germline): PRHDT, FYEKMQ (reference sequence).

J is TRBJ1-4 and V is TRBV4-1; no definite D call. The germline V gene has CDR1 MGHRA and CDR2 YSYEKL. This CDR3 comprises 16 residues. V gave up 4 bases and J gave up 5 bases, with 17 bases separating them. CDR3 in amino acids: CASSLEVTALNEKLFF. The DNA for the CDR3 is TGCGCCAGCAGCCTAGAGGTAACAGCCTTGAATGAAAAACTGTTTTTT.

For the CDR3, the DNA is TGTGCCACCAGCACCGACCTCACAGATACGCAGTATTTT. Protein sequence: CATSTDLTDTQYF. This chain joins TRBV15 and TRBJ2-3, with D hard to call. Germline lookup yields CDR1 LNHNV and CDR2 YYDKDF (reference sequence). This CDR3 spans 13 amino acids. The V end was cut by 4 bases, the J end by 2 bases, with 7 bases between.

The J gene is TRBJ2-1, the V gene TRBV2; TRBD2 agrees at 9 bases. CDR1 SNHLY and CDR2 FYNNEI come from the germline V gene. The CDR3 has 17 residues. V lost 7 bases and J lost 0; bases outside the gene matches: 10. This CDR3 is CASTNLAGDSSYNEQFF. In nucleotides, the CDR3 is TGTGCCAGCACCAACTTAGCGGGGGATAGCTCCTACAATGAGCAGTTCTTC.